The present TCR beta chain was sequenced within a study of control samples from healthy donors and cancer patients. Looked up from germline, CDR1 is SGHRS and CDR2 is YFSETQ. This CDR3 has 14 amino acids. Trimming removed 1 base from V and 6 bases from J, with 11 bases in between. Method: immunoSEQ multiplex PCR; TCRdb's copy keeps in-frame clones and lacks some. The sample contains fewer than 95,000 clones, roughly 86% of which appear only once. Sequenced material: blood. The sequence derives from a woman between 50 and 59 years old in good health. The chain has TRBV5-1 and TRBJ1-5; D is unclear. The CDR3 DNA reads TGCGCCAGCAGCTTGTTGGGCCCCAGTCAGCCCCAGCATTTT. Protein sequence: CASSLLGPSQPQHF. Full variable domain (missing parts from reference TRBV5-1 and TRBJ1-5): KAGVTQTPRYLIKTRGQQVTLSCSPISGHRSVSWYQQTPGQGLQFLFEYFSETQRNKGNFPGRFSGRQFSNSRSEMNVSTLELGDSALYLCASSLLGPSQPQHFGDGTRLSIL.